These T cell receptor beta chains were read from a single sample in a study of Tregs in tolerant kidney transplant recipients. The data were produced by immunoSEQ multiplex PCR, yet TCRdb's version contains in-frame clones alone and is incomplete. This sample has just under 65,000 clones; 95% to 98% occur once, and the top ten carry around 0.34%. The specimen comprised Tregs from blood, sampled before the transplant. The receptors shown here come from a human donor who received a combined kidney and bone marrow transplant. Both conserved end residues are trimmed from each CDR3.

j_gene | v_gene | CDR3aa
TRBJ1-1 | TRBV28 | ASSFEDRNTEAF
TRBJ2-2 | TRBV18 | ASSPVVQLRLGELF
TRBJ2-6 | TRBV7-8 | ASSPYGASGANVLT
TRBJ1-2 | TRBV29-1 | SVEDRIRGYGYT
TRBJ1-1 | TRBV11-3 | ASSFGQVNTEAF
TRBJ1-6 | TRBV4-3 | ASSHTDRGNSPLH
TRBJ2-2 | TRBV7-9 | ASSLMLAPPGELF
TRBJ2-1 | TRBV19 | ASSPGTSGIYNEQF
TRBJ2-2 | TRBV7-7 | ASSIGLAGPWELF
TRBJ2-4 | TRBV7-8 | ASSSGTSGVLNIQY
TRBJ2-7 | TRBV7-9 | ASSLYLGGEQY
TRBJ2-5 | TRBV29-1 | SVAWAQETQY
TRBJ2-3 | TRBV5-1 | ASSFDRETDTQY
TRBJ2-2 | TRBV6-5 | ASSYRGFAGELF
TRBJ2-7 | TRBV11-2 | ASSLANQGYEQY
TRBJ1-3 | TRBV5-1 | ASSPGQNLIYTGNTIY
TRBJ2-7 | TRBV5-1 | ASSRDTGPPSYEQY
TRBJ2-3 | TRBV19 | ASSIEGGAGDTQY
TRBJ1-2 | TRBV5-6 | ASSLVQNYGYT
TRBJ1-3 | TRBV30 | AWRKGPSGNTIY
TRBJ2-1 | TRBV7-3 | ASSLRGGAGEQF
TRBJ2-7 | TRBV6-1 | ASGSSRRYEQY
TRBJ2-3 | TRBV4-3 | ASSPGQGTDTQY
TRBJ2-7 | TRBV4-3 | ASSQGLAGEGEQY
TRBJ2-3 | TRBV5-1 | ASRNVAGVEDTQY
TRBJ2-7 | TRBV7-2 | ASSLGAGGYEQY